The clone carrying this TCR beta chain has more than one count but fewer than ten. MiXCR, run by TCRdb on the RACE reads, gives a single entry per CDR3 protein. Of about 120,000 distinct CDR3 sequences detected, around 15% appear once; the ten largest clones hold 0.9% to 0.95%. CDR1 is MDHEN and CDR2 is SYDVKM in the germline V gene. The CDR3 is 10 amino acids. V was shortened by 6 bases and J by 9 bases, with 6 bases between the two germline ends. The time point: patch test 1, 2 weeks after DPC sensitization. Stated treatment: therapeutic diphenylcyclopropenone sensitization with weekly scalp DPC. This specimen comes from a study of human T cells and chemical hapten exposure.

The sequence came from a man younger than 35 with alopecia areata. Some clones in this sample may be carry-over from other donors' samples. The chain recombines TRBV28 with TRBJ2-1; D gene uncertain. The source was whole blood, collected in connection with sensitization to the hapten diphenylcyclopropenone (DPC). The CDR3 protein is CASRTTEQFF. The CDR3 DNA sequence: TGTGCCAGCAGGACGACTGAGCAGTTCTTC.